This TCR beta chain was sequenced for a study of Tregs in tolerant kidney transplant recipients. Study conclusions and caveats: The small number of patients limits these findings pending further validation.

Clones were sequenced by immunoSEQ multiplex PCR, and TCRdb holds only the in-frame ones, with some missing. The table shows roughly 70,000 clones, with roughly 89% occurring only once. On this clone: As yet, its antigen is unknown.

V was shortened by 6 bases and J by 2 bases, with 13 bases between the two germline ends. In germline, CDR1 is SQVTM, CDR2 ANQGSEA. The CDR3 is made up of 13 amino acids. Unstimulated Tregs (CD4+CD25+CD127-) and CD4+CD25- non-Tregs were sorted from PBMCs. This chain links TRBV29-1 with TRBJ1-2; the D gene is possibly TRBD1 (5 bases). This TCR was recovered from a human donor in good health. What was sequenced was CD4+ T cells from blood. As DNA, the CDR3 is TGCAGCGTCGGGGGGGGTGGGAACTATGGCTACACCTTC. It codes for CSVGGGGNYGYTF.